Each of the 5 T cell receptor beta chains below was sequenced from the same sample in a study of blood T cells in healthy people across ages. Through a sample-barcoded 5' primer and a J-beta primer mix, a second PCR was run for 7 to 11 cycles. A single record per CDR3 protein comes from TCRdb applying MiXCR to the 5' RACE reads. Of around 1,000,000 distinct CDR3 sequences listed, almost 25% are singletons. The sample was also linked to a second study, of T cells of mothers and their children.

Sequenced: blood. These receptors all come from a girl between 2 and 10 years old in good health.

This clonotype was detected a few times. The V and J genes are TRBV24-1 and TRBJ2-1, with a weak D call TRBD1 (6 bases). Germline loops: CDR1 KGHDR, CDR2 SFDVKD. V lost 3 bases to trimming and J lost 12 bases, with 20 bases between them. CDR3 size: 15 residues. The CDR3 spells CATSDPRQGRVGQFF. For the CDR3, the DNA is TGTGCCACCAGTGATCCTCGGCAGGGGCGGGTAGGGCAGTTCTTC.

This clonotype has only a few counts. The chain uses TRBV9 and TRBJ2-3; 10 bases are shared with TRBD2. The germline V gene has CDR1 SGDLS and CDR2 YYNGEE. The J segment lost 10 bases and the V segment lost 1 base, leaving 12 bases of the junction unmatched. CDR3 length equals 16 residues. The CDR3 reads CASSVQALLAGDPQYF. For the CDR3, the DNA is TGTGCCAGCAGCGTACAAGCCCTCCTAGCGGGGGACCCGCAGTATTTT.

This clonotype has only a few counts. CDR3 residues: CASSLGRGLVLDEQFF. CDR3 in DNA: TGTGCCAGCAGCTTAGGGCGGGGTTTAGTCCTCGATGAGCAGTTCTTC. V gene TRBV7-2 combines with J gene TRBJ2-1; a possible D gene is TRBD2 (6 bases). The germline V and J ends were trimmed by 1 base and 8 bases, with 18 bases remaining between them. The CDR3 is made up of 16 amino acids. Germline assignment: CDR1 SGHTA and CDR2 FQGNSA.

Concerning this clonotype itself: The junction departs from the called germline gene at one end, perhaps through a read error. The chain combines TRBV20-1 with TRBJ2-3; no clear D gene. The CDR3 loop spans 13 amino acids. Germline values: CDR1 DFQATT, CDR2 SNEGSKA (reference sequence). This chain's CDR3 is CSASFSSRDTQYF. The CDR3 DNA reads TGCAGTGCTAGCTTCAGTAGCAGAGATACGCAGTATTTT.

As to this clonotype: It is likely a read error, because the conserved phenylalanine at the end of the CDR3 is missing. V usage is TRBV11-3 and J usage is TRBJ1-6; D uncertain. Germline V gene sequence: CDR1 SGHNT, CDR2 YENEEA. The CDR3 sequence is 14 residues long. Trimming cost V 4 bases and J 7 bases, with 11 bases left between them. The CDR3 is CASSSQERNSPLHL. CDR3 sequence (DNA): TGTGCCAGCAGCTCCCAGGAAAGGAATTCACCCCTCCACCTT.